This entry lists 20 T cell receptor beta chains sequenced from one sample in a study of naive and memory T cell subsets. Overall study findings and caveats: Especially in CD8 cells, naive repertoires contained a few larger clonotypes, possibly CD45RA-re-expressing memory cells.

These receptors are not linked to any known antigen. The beta constant-region primer was an equimolar mix of two oligonucleotides covering TRBC1 and TRBC2. Four rounds of PCR amplified the ligated cDNA using nested alpha and beta constant-region primers plus SP2. In TCRdb, the UMI-ligation and nested PCR reads were re-called with MiXCR into one record per CDR3 protein. The table has around 140,000 distinct CDR3 sequences, roughly 23% seen once. The sample taken for sequencing was naive CD4+ T cells from blood. All receptors derive from a human donor in good health.

This clonotype showed up many times. The J gene is TRBJ1-1, the V gene TRBV29-1; TRBD1 matches 7 bases. Per germline, CDR1 SQVTM and CDR2 ANQGSEA. With 4 bases clipped from V and 4 bases from J, the junction kept 12 bases outside the gene matches. This CDR3 is 15 amino acids long. CDR3 nucleotides: TGCAGCGTTGGACGACAGGGTCAAGGAAGCACTGAAGCTTTCTTT. Protein sequence: CSVGRQGQGSTEAFF.

The V call is TRBV7-2, the J call TRBJ1-6; D unclear. The germline CDR1 and CDR2 sequences are SGHTA and FQGNSA. V lost 1 base and J 0 bases, leaving 10 bases between the germline ends. This CDR3 has 17 residues. The CDR3 DNA reads as TGTGCCAGCAGCTTAGAGGGATTGATCTCCTATAATTCACCCCTCCACTTT. This sequence encodes CASSLEGLISYNSPLHF.

This chain uses TRBV20-1 with TRBJ2-1; D call uncertain. Germline values: CDR1 DFQATT, CDR2 SNEGSKA (reference sequence). The length of the CDR3 is 16 residues. Trimming stripped 6 bases from V and 0 bases from J, with 18 bases between. CDR3 in DNA: TGCAGTGCGGGGTCTTTAGTCCGGAACTCCTACAATGAGCAGTTCTTC. Its protein product is CSAGSLVRNSYNEQFF.

V and J are TRBV4-1 and TRBJ2-7; TRBD1 matches at 7 bases. V lost 3 bases and J lost 2; bases outside the gene matches: 4. Germline V gene sequence: CDR1 MGHRA, CDR2 YSYEKL. CDR3 length: 14 residues. Here the CDR3 DNA reads TGCGCCAGCAGCCAGGGGACAGTCACCTACGAGCAGTACTTC. Its translation: CASSQGTVTYEQYF.

About this clonotype: At one end, the junction sequence differs from germline, possibly due to a read error. The J gene is TRBJ2-2, the V gene TRBV19, with D possibly matching TRBD2 (6 bases). The CDR3 covers 12 residues. Germline V gene lookup returns CDR1 LNHDA and CDR2 SQIVND (reference sequence). This chain's CDR3 is CASRGYTGEVFF. The CDR3 nucleotides read TGTGCCAGTAGAGGGTACACCGGGGAGGTGTTTTTT.

The chain is built from TRBV6-1 and TRBJ1-2, with unresolved D. This CDR3 region has 14 residues. V lost 0 bases to trimming and J lost 2 bases, with 7 bases between them. Germline V gene data show CDR1 as MNHNS and CDR2 as SASEGT. The CDR3 DNA sequence: TGTGCCAGCAGTGAAGCACGGAGAAACTATGGCTACACCTTC. Protein product: CASSEARRNYGYTF.

This chain uses TRBV12-3 or TRBV12-4 with TRBJ2-7; D might be TRBD1 or TRBD2, each matching 5 bases. With 4 bases removed from V and 4 bases from J, the gap between germline ends came to 17 bases. CDR3 length equals 15 residues. CDR3 protein: CASSWGGGLRYEQYF. The CDR3 DNA sequence: TGTGCCAGCAGTTGGGGTGGGGGTCTGAGATACGAGCAGTACTTC.

CDR3 sequence: CSARLAGQPQHF. The CDR3 DNA is TGCAGTGCTAGGTTAGCAGGACAGCCCCAGCATTTT. The chain has TRBV20-1 and TRBJ1-5; D unresolved. Deletions cut 3 bases from V and 7 bases from J, with 10 bases between. Looked up from germline, CDR1 is DFQATT and CDR2 is SNEGSKA (reference sequence). The CDR3 totals 12 residues.

In its sample, this clonotype was seen a few times. The CDR3 bases are TGTGCCAGCAGTTACCAGCGGGATGTTGAAGCTTTCTTT. Translating it yields CASSYQRDVEAFF. The gene calls are TRBV6-5 and TRBJ1-1; D remains ambiguous. The CDR3 consists of 13 residues. The germline V gene has CDR1 MNHEY and CDR2 SVGAGI. The germline V and J ends were trimmed by 2 bases and 7 bases, with 11 bases remaining between them.

The chain uses TRBV3-1 and TRBJ2-1; possible D gene TRBD2, 6 bases. V was shortened by 3 bases and J by 4 bases, with 19 bases between the two germline ends. This CDR3 contains 17 residues. Looked up from germline, CDR1 is LGHDT and CDR2 is YNNKEL (reference sequence). As DNA, the CDR3 is TGTGCCAGCAGCCAGGGGGTCAGAGCGGGTAGTTACAATGAGCAGTTCTTC. Translation gives CASSQGVRAGSYNEQFF.

This chain uses TRBV4-2 with TRBJ1-2; D possibly corresponds to TRBD1 (5 bases). The germline gives CDR1 LGHNA, CDR2 YNFKEQ. V was trimmed by 4 bases and J by 4 bases, leaving 19 bases between them. The CDR3 is 16 amino acids. The CDR3 spells CASSLDGSQGVYGYTF. Here the CDR3 DNA reads TGTGCCAGCAGCCTAGACGGGAGCCAGGGAGTCTATGGCTACACCTTC.

This clonotype has only a few counts. The chain is built from TRBV24-1 and TRBJ2-5, with 11 bases lining up with TRBD2. V lost 6 bases to trimming and J lost 7 bases; unmatched junction nucleotides: 3. This CDR3 has 13 amino acids. Germline CDR1 and CDR2: KGHDR and SFDVKD. This chain's CDR3 is CATSRGTSGTQYF. CDR3 coding DNA: TGTGCCACCAGTCGCGGGACTAGCGGGACCCAGTACTTC.

The V call is TRBV6-2 or TRBV6-3, the J call TRBJ2-1; D perhaps matches TRBD1 (5 bases). CDR3 length equals 15 residues. V was cut by 6 bases and J by 2 bases, with 14 bases left in between. CDR1 and CDR2 (germline): MNHEY, SVGEGT. The CDR3 loop reads CASRFSRGTYNEQFF. Here the CDR3 DNA reads TGTGCCAGCAGATTTAGTAGGGGAACCTACAATGAGCAGTTCTTC.

This clonotype has only a few counts. J is TRBJ2-7 and V is TRBV29-1; D is perhaps TRBD2 (5 bases). CDR3 length: 14 residues. V gave up 6 bases and J gave up 5 bases, with 20 bases separating them. Per germline, CDR1 SQVTM and CDR2 ANQGSEA. The CDR3 nucleotides are TGCAGCGTGAGGACGGACCCGGGGTTCGACGAGCAGTACTTC. Amino acid sequence: CSVRTDPGFDEQYF.

DNA of the CDR3: TGTGCCAGCATTTGGGGCGATGAGCAGTTCTTC. Translating it yields CASIWGDEQFF. V and J are TRBV3-1 and TRBJ2-1, with D maybe TRBD1 (5 bases). Trimming left V 7 bases short and J 8 bases short, with 9 bases between. The germline CDR1 and CDR2 sequences are LGHDT and YNNKEL (reference sequence). The length of the CDR3 is 11 residues.

This chain links TRBV20-1 with TRBJ1-6, with D hard to call. The germline V and J ends were trimmed by 4 bases and 6 bases, with 10 bases remaining between them. This CDR3 spans 13 amino acids. Germline V lookup: CDR1 DFQATT, CDR2 SNEGSKA (reference sequence). This chain's CDR3 is CSAIPGTNSPLHF. The CDR3 DNA follows: TGCAGTGCTATTCCGGGAACTAATTCACCCCTCCACTTT.

This chain joins TRBV15 and TRBJ2-3; TRBD2 aligns across 7 bases. Germline V gives CDR1 LNHNV, CDR2 YYDKDF (reference sequence). This CDR3 comprises 15 residues. V shed 1 base and J 2 bases; nucleotides not matched to a gene: 3. CDR3 in amino acids: CATSRGAGFTDTQYF. CDR3 nucleotide sequence: TGTGCCACCAGCAGAGGAGCGGGGTTCACAGATACGCAGTATTTT.

This clonotype appeared many times. The V gene is TRBV11-2, the J gene TRBJ2-7; the match to TRBD2 covers 10 bases. The CDR3 has 15 amino acids. Trimming removed 5 bases from V and 0 bases from J; junction bases left unmatched: 4. Germline-derived CDR1 and CDR2 are SGHAT and FQNNGV. DNA for the CDR3: TGTGCCAGCAGCCGAATAGCGGGAGGCTCCTACGAGCAGTACTTC. Translating gives CASSRIAGGSYEQYF.

J is TRBJ1-2 and V is TRBV6-5, with a tentative D call TRBD1 (5 bases). From germline, CDR1 is MNHEY and CDR2 SVGAGI. V lost 4 bases and J 3 bases, leaving 9 bases between the germline ends. The CDR3 is 13 amino acids. The CDR3 nucleotides read TGTGCCAGCAGTTTCGGGACGGACTATGGCTACACCTTC. Residues: CASSFGTDYGYTF.

This clonotype was recorded a few times. The V and J genes are TRBV9 and TRBJ1-1; D uncertain. Trimming cost V 0 bases and J 3 bases, with 12 bases left between them. Germline V gene data show CDR1 as SGDLS and CDR2 as YYNGEE. The length of the CDR3 is 15 residues. Here the CDR3 reads CASSVVKGRYTEAFF. CDR3 bases: TGTGCCAGCAGCGTAGTCAAGGGCCGCTACACTGAAGCTTTCTTT.